The 22 T cell receptor beta chains presented below share a single source sample, sequenced in a study of T cell repertoires in cytomegalovirus infection (dated by TCRdb to between 2017 and 2020). TCRdb records Illumina HiSeq 1500 as the sequencer. Using fastp at Q25 and MiXCR, TCRdb reprocessed the public reads and kept productive beta chains. Identical CDR3 proteins give one entry, which carries the most common genes and DNA. Present in this sample are 300,000 to 400,000 distinct CDR3 sequences, more than 8% of which were seen just once. 3.5% to 4.5% of the sample goes to the ten largest clones. Input material: PBMCs. These receptors came from a human donor in good health (CMV status not recorded). Some clones in this sample may be carry-over from other donors' samples.

This clonotype was seen many times. The chain is built from TRBV7-2 and TRBJ2-2, with D unresolved. V shed 5 bases and J shed 1 base, with 8 bases lying between them. Germline-derived CDR1 and CDR2 are SGHTA and FQGNSA. The CDR3 loop spans 14 amino acids. The CDR3 here is CASSPQLNTGELFF. The CDR3 DNA is TGTGCCAGCAGCCCACAATTGAACACCGGGGAGCTGTTTTTT.

This clonotype appeared many times. The genes are TRBV20-1 and TRBJ2-3, with TRBD2 matching over 12 bases. There are 15 residues in the CDR3. Germline V CDR1 and CDR2: DFQATT, SNEGSKA (reference sequence). The V segment lost 5 bases and the J segment 5 bases; nucleotides outside the gene matches: 8. CDR3 bases: TGCAGTGCTGGCCCACTAGCGGGGGGTGGAGATACGCAGTATTTT. Its protein product is CSAGPLAGGGDTQYF.

This clonotype was seen only a few times. This rearrangement joins TRBV4-1 to TRBJ2-1; D uncertain. The V end was cut by 1 base, the J end by 4 bases, with 11 bases between. The length of the CDR3 is 15 residues. The V gene's germline CDR1 is MGHRA and CDR2 YSYEKL. The DNA of the CDR3 is TGCGCCAGCAGCCAAGTAGTATCCCCTTACAATGAGCAGTTCTTC. It translates to CASSQVVSPYNEQFF.

This chain connects TRBV7-2 to TRBJ2-1; D not certain. Germline V lookup: CDR1 SGHTA, CDR2 FQGNSA. This CDR3 region has 13 residues. Trimming took off 3 bases at V and 6 bases at J, with 9 bases between the two ends. The CDR3 DNA is TGTGCCAGCAGCTTTGACTCAGTCAATGAGCAGTTCTTC. This encodes CASSFDSVNEQFF.

The rearrangement links TRBV11-2 to TRBJ2-5, with D perhaps TRBD2 (6 bases). The germline V gene has CDR1 SGHAT and CDR2 FQNNGV. The V end lost 3 bases, the J end lost 5 bases, and 16 bases lay between the germline ends. This CDR3 is built from 15 residues. In DNA form, the CDR3 reads TGTGCCAGCAGCTTGGGGGGACGGGGAAGTGAGACCCAGTACTTC. It specifies CASSLGGRGSETQYF.

This clonotype showed up just a few times. The rearrangement uses TRBV24-1 and TRBJ2-3; D assignment may be TRBD1 or TRBD2 (6 bases each). V was cut by 4 bases and J by 3 bases, with 16 bases left in between. Germline CDR1 and CDR2: KGHDR and SFDVKD. CDR3 length: 16 residues. This chain's CDR3 is CATSEDIGGGTDTQYF. In nucleotides, the CDR3 is TGTGCCACCAGTGAAGATATAGGAGGGGGGACAGATACGCAGTATTTT.

Worth noting for this clonotype: One base away lies a much larger clone, so this may be a sequencing read error. This chain connects TRBV7-2 to TRBJ1-5; D gene unclear. This CDR3 contains 13 residues. Germline loops: CDR1 SGHTA, CDR2 FQGNSA. Between the trimmed V and J ends, which lost 3 bases and 3 bases, there was a span of 6 bases. Here the CDR3 DNA reads TGTGCCAGCAGCTTGCCAGTCAATCAGCCCCAGCATTTT. Protein sequence: CASSLPVNQPQHF.

In its sample, this clonotype was seen many times. The chain carries TRBV12-3 or TRBV12-4 and TRBJ2-2; tentatively, D is TRBD1 or TRBD2 (5 bases each). The ends were cut back, 5 bases at V and 0 bases at J, with 16 bases in the middle. The CDR3 has 17 amino acids. CDR3 bases: TGTGCCAGCAGTCCCGGCTATACGGGGCCGAACACCGGGGAGCTGTTTTTT. Its translation: CASSPGYTGPNTGELFF.

This clonotype was counted a few times. This rearrangement joins TRBV7-8 to TRBJ2-7, with D perhaps matching TRBD2 (5 bases). Per germline, CDR1 SGHVS and CDR2 FQNEAQ. Trimming cost V 2 bases and J 2 bases, with 13 bases left between them. The CDR3 consists of 15 residues. The CDR3 reads CASSLNSAAAYEQYF. As DNA, the CDR3 is TGTGCCAGCAGCTTAAATAGCGCGGCCGCCTACGAGCAGTACTTC.

This clonotype occurred a few times. This chain joins TRBV28 and TRBJ1-1; perhaps TRBD1 as D (6 bases). Germline V gene lookup returns CDR1 MDHEN and CDR2 SYDVKM. The V end was cut by 7 bases, the J end by 11 bases, with 29 bases between. This CDR3 has 16 residues. CDR3 amino acids: CASTLQLEAGDGRAFF. As DNA, the CDR3 is TGTGCCAGCACCTTACAGCTGGAAGCAGGGGATGGCCGGGCTTTCTTT.

This clonotype was detected a few times. The chain has TRBV7-3 and TRBJ2-5; 7 bases fit TRBD2. The CDR3 has 15 amino acids. CDR1 SGHTA and CDR2 FQGTGA come from the germline V gene. J lost 5 bases, V lost 2 bases, and 8 bases had no gene match. The CDR3 is CASSLVGGFDETQYF. The CDR3 DNA reads TGTGCCAGCAGCTTAGTCGGGGGGTTCGACGAGACCCAGTACTTC.

This clonotype has more than one count but fewer than ten. The gene calls are TRBV19 and TRBJ1-1; D remains unclear. There are 14 residues in the CDR3. V dropped 5 bases and J dropped 1 base, with 11 bases sitting between them. Germline CDR1 is LNHDA and CDR2 is SQIVND (reference sequence). The CDR3 coding sequence is TGTGCCAGTAGTGCCGGGTCGTCGAACACTGAAGCTTTCTTT. Amino acids: CASSAGSSNTEAFF.

The table lists this clonotype with many counts. J is TRBJ2-3 and V is TRBV7-2; D gene ambiguous. This CDR3 is built from 16 residues. Germline V gene data show CDR1 as SGHTA and CDR2 as FQGNSA. Trimming cost V 1 base and J 5 bases, with 16 bases left between them. CDR3 amino acids: CASSLGGRNLGDTQYF. CDR3 coding DNA: TGTGCCAGCAGCTTAGGAGGACGGAATCTCGGAGATACGCAGTATTTT.

The V call is TRBV20-1, the J call TRBJ2-1; 7 nucleotides align to TRBD1. Trimming cost V 3 bases and J 4 bases; bases outside gene matches: 15. This CDR3 spans 17 amino acids. Looked up from germline, CDR1 is DFQATT and CDR2 is SNEGSKA (reference sequence). The CDR3, as DNA: TGCAGTGCTAGGGGGACAGTCCCAACCCCCAGATACAATGAGCAGTTCTTC. As protein: CSARGTVPTPRYNEQFF.

V usage is TRBV24-1 and J usage is TRBJ2-2; D uncertain. This CDR3 spans 12 amino acids. The ends were cut back, 9 bases at V and 2 bases at J, with 6 bases in the middle. Looked up from germline, CDR1 is KGHDR and CDR2 is SFDVKD. The CDR3 loop reads CATLSNTGELFF. Written as DNA, the CDR3 is TGTGCCACCCTCTCAAACACCGGGGAGCTGTTTTTT.

Worth noting for this clonotype: One base away lies a much larger clone, so this may be a sequencing read error. The chain couples TRBV4-2 to TRBJ2-7, with TRBD1 identical over 7 bases. V lost 0 bases to trimming and J lost 4 bases; unmatched junction nucleotides: 15. The germline V gene encodes CDR1 LGHNA and CDR2 YNFKEQ. The CDR3 runs to 18 residues. The CDR3 is CASSQEMIAVGGTYEQYF. In nucleotides, the CDR3 is TGTGCCAGCAGCCAAGAAATGATAGCAGTAGGGGGCACGTACGAGCAGTACTTC.

This clonotype was detected many times. The rearrangement links TRBV5-1 to TRBJ2-7; D possibly corresponds to TRBD1 (5 bases). The CDR3 length is 14 residues. V lost 1 base and J lost 5, with 13 bases in between. Germline V gene lookup returns CDR1 SGHRS and CDR2 YFSETQ. CDR3 coding DNA: TGCGCCAGCAGCTTGAGGTCAGGGTACCACGAGCAGTACTTC. This codes for CASSLRSGYHEQYF.

V is TRBV7-3 and J is TRBJ1-1; the D is unclear. This CDR3 contains 14 residues. The V and J ends lost 2 bases and 4 bases respectively, with 11 bases between them. Germline V gene sequence: CDR1 SGHTA, CDR2 FQGTGA. The CDR3 spells CASSLPSPITEAFF. CDR3 DNA: TGTGCCAGCAGCTTACCCTCCCCGATCACTGAAGCTTTCTTT.

The chain employs TRBV6-8 and TRBJ2-7, with D possibly matching TRBD2 (6 bases). Germline CDR1 and CDR2: MNHGY and SAAAGT. CDR3 length equals 13 residues. Trimming removed 2 bases at V and 4 bases at J, with 9 bases between. The CDR3 DNA follows: TGTGCCAGCAGTTACGGGCGGGGATACGAGCAGTACTTC. Translation gives CASSYGRGYEQYF.

This clonotype appeared a few times. The genes are TRBV6-2 or TRBV6-3 and TRBJ2-4; the D gene is possibly TRBD2 (6 bases). V shed 4 bases and J shed 0 bases, with 13 bases lying between them. Germline loops: CDR1 MNHEY, CDR2 SVGEGT. This CDR3 comprises 16 residues. The CDR3 region has the DNA TGTGCCAGCAGTTCCCCAGGGAGGTTAGCCAAAAACATTCAGTACTTC. Translating it yields CASSSPGRLAKNIQYF.

The chain recombines TRBV12-3 or TRBV12-4 with TRBJ2-6; D is perhaps TRBD1 or TRBD2 (5 bases each). This CDR3 spans 18 amino acids. Trimming took off 4 bases at V and 0 bases at J, with 16 bases between the two ends. The CDR3 bases are TGTGCCAGCAGTTCCTTCGGGGCCGTCAACTCTGGGGCCAACGTCCTGACTTTC. It specifies CASSSFGAVNSGANVLTF.

This clonotype was recorded at least ten times. The rearrangement uses TRBV14 and TRBJ2-1; possibly TRBD2 for D (5 bases). There are 14 residues in the CDR3. V was pared by 4 bases and J by 10 bases, with 17 bases between. CDR1 and CDR2 (germline): SGHDN, FVKESK. The CDR3 loop reads CASSPLGDRGEQFF. The CDR3, as DNA: TGTGCCAGCAGCCCCCTAGGTGATCGGGGAGAGCAGTTCTTC.